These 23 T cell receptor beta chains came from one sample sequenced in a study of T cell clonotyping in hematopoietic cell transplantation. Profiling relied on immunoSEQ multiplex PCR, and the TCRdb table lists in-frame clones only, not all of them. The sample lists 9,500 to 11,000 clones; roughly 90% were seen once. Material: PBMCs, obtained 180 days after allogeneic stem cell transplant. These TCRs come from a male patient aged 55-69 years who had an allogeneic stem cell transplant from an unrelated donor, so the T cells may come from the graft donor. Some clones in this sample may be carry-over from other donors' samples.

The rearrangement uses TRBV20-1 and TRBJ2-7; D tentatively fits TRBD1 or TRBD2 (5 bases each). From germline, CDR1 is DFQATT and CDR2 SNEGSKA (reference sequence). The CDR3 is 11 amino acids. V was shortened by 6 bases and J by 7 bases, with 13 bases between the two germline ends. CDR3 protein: CSARVSGEQYF. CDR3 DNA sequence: TGCAGTGCCAGGGTCTCGGGGGAGCAGTACTTC.

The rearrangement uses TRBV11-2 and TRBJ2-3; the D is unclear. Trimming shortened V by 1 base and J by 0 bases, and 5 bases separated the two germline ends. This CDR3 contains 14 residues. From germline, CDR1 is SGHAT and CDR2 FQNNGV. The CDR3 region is CASSLVPSTDTQYF. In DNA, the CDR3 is TGTGCCAGCAGCTTAGTTCCCAGCACAGATACGCAGTATTTT.

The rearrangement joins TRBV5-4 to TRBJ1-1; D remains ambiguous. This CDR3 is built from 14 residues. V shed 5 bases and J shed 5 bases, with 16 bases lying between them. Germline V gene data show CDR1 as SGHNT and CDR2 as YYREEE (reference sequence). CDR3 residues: CASSSEVDGTEAFF. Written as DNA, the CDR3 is TGTGCCAGCAGTTCCGAGGTGGATGGTACTGAAGCTTTCTTT. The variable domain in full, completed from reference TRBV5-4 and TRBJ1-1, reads ETGVTQSPTHLIKTRGQQVTLRCSSQSGHNTVSWYQQALGQGPQFIFQYYREEENGRGNFPPRFSGLQFPNYSSELNVNALELDDSALYLCASSSEVDGTEAFFGQGTRLTVV.

CDR3 sequence (DNA): TGTGCCAGTAGTATTGCCGGTTCACCCCTCCACTTT. Protein: CASSIAGSPLHF. This sequence joins TRBV19 and TRBJ1-6, with unresolved D. This CDR3 spans 12 amino acids. The ends were cut back, 3 bases at V and 9 bases at J, with 6 bases in the middle. The V gene's germline CDR1 is LNHDA and CDR2 SQIVND (reference sequence). Using reference TRBV19 and TRBJ1-6 for the parts outside the CDR3, the full variable domain is DGGITQSPKYLFRKEGQNVTLSCEQNLNHDAMYWYRQDPGQGLRLIYYSQIVNDFQKGDIAEGYSVSREKKESFPLTVTSAQKNPTAFYLCASSIAGSPLHFGNGTRLTVT.

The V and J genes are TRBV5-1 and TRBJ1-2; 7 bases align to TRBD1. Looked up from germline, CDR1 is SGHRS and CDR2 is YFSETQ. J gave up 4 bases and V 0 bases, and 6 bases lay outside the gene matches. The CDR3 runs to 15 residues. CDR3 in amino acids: CASSLGWDSLYGYTF. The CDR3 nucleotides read TGCGCCAGCAGCTTGGGCTGGGACAGCCTCTATGGCTACACCTTC.

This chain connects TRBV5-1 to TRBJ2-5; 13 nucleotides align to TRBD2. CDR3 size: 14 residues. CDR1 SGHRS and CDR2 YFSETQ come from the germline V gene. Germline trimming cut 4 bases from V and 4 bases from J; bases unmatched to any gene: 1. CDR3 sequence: CASSTSGGGETQYF. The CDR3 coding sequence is TGCGCCAGCAGCACTAGCGGGGGGGGAGAGACCCAGTACTTC.

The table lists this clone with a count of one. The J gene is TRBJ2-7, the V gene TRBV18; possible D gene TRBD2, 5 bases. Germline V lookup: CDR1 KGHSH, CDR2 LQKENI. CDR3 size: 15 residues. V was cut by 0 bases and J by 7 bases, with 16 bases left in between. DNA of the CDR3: TGTGCCAGCTCACCACCGATGGGGTCCTCGGGAGAGCAGTACTTC. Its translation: CASSPPMGSSGEQYF.

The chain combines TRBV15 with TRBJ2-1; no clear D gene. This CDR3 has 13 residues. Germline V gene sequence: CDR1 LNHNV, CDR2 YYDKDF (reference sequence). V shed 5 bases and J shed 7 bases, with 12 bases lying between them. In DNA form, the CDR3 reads TGTGCCACCAGCCGTGACCCGGCGAATGAGCAGTTCTTC. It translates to CATSRDPANEQFF.

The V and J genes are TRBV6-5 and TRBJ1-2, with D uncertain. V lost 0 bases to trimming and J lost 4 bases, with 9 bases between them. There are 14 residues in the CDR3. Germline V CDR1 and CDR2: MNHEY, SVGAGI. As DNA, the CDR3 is TGTGCCAGCAGTTACTCGGTCCGAGCCTATGGCTACACCTTC. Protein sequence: CASSYSVRAYGYTF.

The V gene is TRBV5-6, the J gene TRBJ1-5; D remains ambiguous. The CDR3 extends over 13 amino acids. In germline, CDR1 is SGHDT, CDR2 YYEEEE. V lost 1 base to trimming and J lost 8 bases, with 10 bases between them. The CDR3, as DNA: TGTGCCAGCAGCTTGACCACCTCAGAGCCCCAGCATTTT. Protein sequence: CASSLTTSEPQHF.

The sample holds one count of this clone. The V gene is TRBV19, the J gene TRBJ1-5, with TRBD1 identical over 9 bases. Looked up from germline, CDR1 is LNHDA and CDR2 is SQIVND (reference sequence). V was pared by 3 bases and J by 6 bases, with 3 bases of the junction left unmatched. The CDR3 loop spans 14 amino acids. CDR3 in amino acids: CASSIATGGQPQHF. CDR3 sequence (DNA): TGTGCCAGTAGTATTGCGACAGGGGGTCAGCCCCAGCATTTT.

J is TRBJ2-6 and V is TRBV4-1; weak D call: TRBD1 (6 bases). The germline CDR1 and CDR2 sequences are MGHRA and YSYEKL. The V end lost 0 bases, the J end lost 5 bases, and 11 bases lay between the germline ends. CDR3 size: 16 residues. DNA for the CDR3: TGCGCCAGCAGCCAAGACATCCAGGGGTGGGCCAACGTCCTGACTTTC. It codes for CASSQDIQGWANVLTF.

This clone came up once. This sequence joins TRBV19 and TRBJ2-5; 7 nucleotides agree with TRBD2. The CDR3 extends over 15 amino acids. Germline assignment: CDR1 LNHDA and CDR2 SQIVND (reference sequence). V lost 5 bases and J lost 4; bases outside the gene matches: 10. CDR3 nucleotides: TGTGCCAGTAGTTTAGCCCCCGGGGGGTCAGAGACCCAGTACTTC. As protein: CASSLAPGGSETQYF. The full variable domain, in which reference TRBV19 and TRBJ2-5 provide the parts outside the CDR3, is DGGITQSPKYLFRKEGQNVTLSCEQNLNHDAMYWYRQDPGQGLRLIYYSQIVNDFQKGDIAEGYSVSREKKESFPLTVTSAQKNPTAFYLCASSLAPGGSETQYFGPGTRLLVL.

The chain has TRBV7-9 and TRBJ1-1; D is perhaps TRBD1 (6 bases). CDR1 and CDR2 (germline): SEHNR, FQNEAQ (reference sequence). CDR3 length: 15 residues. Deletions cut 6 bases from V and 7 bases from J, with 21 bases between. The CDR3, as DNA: TGTGCCAGCAGGGCCGACAGGCCACTAAACCATGAAGCTTTCTTT. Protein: CASRADRPLNHEAFF.

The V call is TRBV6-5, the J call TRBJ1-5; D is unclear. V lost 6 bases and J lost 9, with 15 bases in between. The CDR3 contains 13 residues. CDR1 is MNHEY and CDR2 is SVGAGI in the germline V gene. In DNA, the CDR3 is TGTGCCAGCAGCTCCCCCCGTGGAGGGCCCCAGCATTTT. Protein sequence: CASSSPRGGPQHF.

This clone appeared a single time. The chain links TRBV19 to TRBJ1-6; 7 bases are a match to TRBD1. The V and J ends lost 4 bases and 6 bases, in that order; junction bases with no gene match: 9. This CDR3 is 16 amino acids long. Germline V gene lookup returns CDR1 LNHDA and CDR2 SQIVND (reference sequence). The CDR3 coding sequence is TGTGCCAGTAGTACCATCTCCGGGACAGTTAATTCACCCCTCCACTTT. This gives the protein CASSTISGTVNSPLHF. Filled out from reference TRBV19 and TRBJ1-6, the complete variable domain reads DGGITQSPKYLFRKEGQNVTLSCEQNLNHDAMYWYRQDPGQGLRLIYYSQIVNDFQKGDIAEGYSVSREKKESFPLTVTSAQKNPTAFYLCASSTISGTVNSPLHFGNGTRLTVT.

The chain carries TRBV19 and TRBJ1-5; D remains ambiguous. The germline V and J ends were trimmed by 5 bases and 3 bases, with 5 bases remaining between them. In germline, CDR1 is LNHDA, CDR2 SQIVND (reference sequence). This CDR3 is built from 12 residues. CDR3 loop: CASSVINQPQHF. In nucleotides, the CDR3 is TGTGCCAGTAGTGTGATCAATCAGCCCCAGCATTTT.

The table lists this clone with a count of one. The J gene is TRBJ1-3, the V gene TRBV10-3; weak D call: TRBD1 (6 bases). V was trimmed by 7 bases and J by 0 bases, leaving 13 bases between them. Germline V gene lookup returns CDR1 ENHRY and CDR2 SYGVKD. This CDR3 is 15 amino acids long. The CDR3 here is CAIMGGLSSGNTIYF. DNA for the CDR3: TGTGCCATCATGGGGGGCCTTAGCTCTGGAAACACCATATATTTT.

CDR3 nucleotides: TGTGCCAGCAGTTACGTTGACACCGGGGAGCTGTTTTTT. It encodes CASSYVDTGELFF. This chain joins TRBV6-5 and TRBJ2-2, with D unclear. Germline V gene sequence: CDR1 MNHEY, CDR2 SVGAGI. CDR3 length: 13 residues. Deletions cut 2 bases from V and 3 bases from J, with 4 bases between.

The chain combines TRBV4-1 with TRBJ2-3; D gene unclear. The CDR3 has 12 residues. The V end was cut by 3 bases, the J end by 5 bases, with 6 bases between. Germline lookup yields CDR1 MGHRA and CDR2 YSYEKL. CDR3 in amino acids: CASSHLIDTQYF. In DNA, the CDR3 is TGCGCCAGCAGCCACCTTATAGATACGCAGTATTTT.

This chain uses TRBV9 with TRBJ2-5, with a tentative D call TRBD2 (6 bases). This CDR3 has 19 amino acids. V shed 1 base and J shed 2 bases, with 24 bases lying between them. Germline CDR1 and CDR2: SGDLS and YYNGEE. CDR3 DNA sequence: TGTGCCAGCAGCGTACACGGTAATGATGGGGGACTGGGGCAAGAGACCCAGTACTTC. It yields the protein CASSVHGNDGGLGQETQYF. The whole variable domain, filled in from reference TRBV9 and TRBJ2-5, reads DSGVTQTPKHLITATGQRVTLRCSPRSGDLSVYWYQQSLDQGLQFLIQYYNGEERAKGNILERFSAQQFPDLHSELNLSSLELGDSALYFCASSVHGNDGGLGQETQYFGPGTRLLVL.

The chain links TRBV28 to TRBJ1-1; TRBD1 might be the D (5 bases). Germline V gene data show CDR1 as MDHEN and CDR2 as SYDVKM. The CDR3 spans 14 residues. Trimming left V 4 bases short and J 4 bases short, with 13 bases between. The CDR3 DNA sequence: TGTGCCAGCAGTTCGACAGTAGTTAGCACTGAAGCTTTCTTT. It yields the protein CASSSTVVSTEAFF.

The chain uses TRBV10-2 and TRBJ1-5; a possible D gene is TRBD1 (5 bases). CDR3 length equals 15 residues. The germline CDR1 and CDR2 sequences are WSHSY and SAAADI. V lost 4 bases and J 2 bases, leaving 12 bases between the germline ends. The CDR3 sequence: CASSGAGLGNQPQHF. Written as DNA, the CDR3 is TGCGCCAGCAGTGGGGCGGGGCTGGGCAATCAGCCCCAGCATTTT.